Reported below is one TCR beta chain. The antigen is unknown. These data come from a study of T cell repertoires in cytomegalovirus infection. Germline CDR1 and CDR2: SEHNR and FQNEAQ (reference sequence). With 5 bases clipped from V and 15 bases from J, the junction kept 6 bases outside the gene matches. CDR3 length: 12 residues. One entry per CDR3 protein results from TCRdb running MiXCR on the reads. The sample lists about 110,000 distinct CDR3 sequences; around 9.1% were seen once. The sequenced material came from PBMCs, sequenced either directly or after in vitro stimulation (not recorded which). This clonotype originated in a human donor in good health (CMV status not recorded). Some clones in this sample may be carry-over from other donors' samples. This rearrangement joins TRBV7-9 to TRBJ2-1, with TRBD2 identical over 11 bases. CDR3 protein: CASSPTSGILFF. CDR3 nucleotide sequence: TGTGCCAGCAGCCCGACTAGCGGGATTCTGTTCTTC.